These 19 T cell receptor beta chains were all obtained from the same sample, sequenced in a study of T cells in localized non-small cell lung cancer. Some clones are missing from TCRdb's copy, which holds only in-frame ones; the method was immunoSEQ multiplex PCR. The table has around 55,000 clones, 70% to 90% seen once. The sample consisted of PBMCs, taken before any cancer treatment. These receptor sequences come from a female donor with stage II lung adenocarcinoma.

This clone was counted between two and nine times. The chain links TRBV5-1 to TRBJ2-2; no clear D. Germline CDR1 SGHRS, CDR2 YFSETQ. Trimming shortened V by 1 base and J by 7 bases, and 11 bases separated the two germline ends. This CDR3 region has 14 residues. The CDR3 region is CASSLLRDNGELFF. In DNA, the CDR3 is TGCGCCAGCAGCTTGTTAAGGGATAACGGGGAGCTGTTTTTT.

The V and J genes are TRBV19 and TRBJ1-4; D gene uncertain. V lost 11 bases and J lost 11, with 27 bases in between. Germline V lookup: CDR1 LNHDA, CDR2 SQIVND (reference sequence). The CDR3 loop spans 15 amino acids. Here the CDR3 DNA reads TGTGCCTCCCAGGACGTCCGGACTTCGTCCAGGAAACTGTTTTTT. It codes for CASQDVRTSSRKLFF. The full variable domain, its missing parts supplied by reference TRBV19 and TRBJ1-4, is DGGITQSPKYLFRKEGQNVTLSCEQNLNHDAMYWYRQDPGQGLRLIYYSQIVNDFQKGDIAEGYSVSREKKESFPLTVTSAQKNPTAFYLCASQDVRTSSRKLFFGSGTQLSVL.

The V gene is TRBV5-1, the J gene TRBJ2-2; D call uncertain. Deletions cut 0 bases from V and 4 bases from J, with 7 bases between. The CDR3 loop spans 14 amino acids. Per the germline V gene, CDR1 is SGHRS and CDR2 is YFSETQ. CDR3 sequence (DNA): TGCGCCAGCAGCTTGGAGAGACTCACCGGGGAGCTGTTTTTT. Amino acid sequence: CASSLERLTGELFF.

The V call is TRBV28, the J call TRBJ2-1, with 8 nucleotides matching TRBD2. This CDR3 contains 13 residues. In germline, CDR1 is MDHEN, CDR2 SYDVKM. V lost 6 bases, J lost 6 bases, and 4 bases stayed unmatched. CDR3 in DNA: TGTGCCAGCAGCGCGGCGGGGGGCAATGAGCAGTTCTTC. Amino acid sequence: CASSAAGGNEQFF. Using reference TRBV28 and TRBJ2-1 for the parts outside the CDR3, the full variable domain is DVKVTQSSRYLVKRTGEKVFLECVQDMDHENMFWYRQDPGLGLRLIYFSYDVKMKEKGDIPEGYSVSREKKERFSLILESASTNQTSMYLCASSAAGGNEQFFGPGTRLTVL.

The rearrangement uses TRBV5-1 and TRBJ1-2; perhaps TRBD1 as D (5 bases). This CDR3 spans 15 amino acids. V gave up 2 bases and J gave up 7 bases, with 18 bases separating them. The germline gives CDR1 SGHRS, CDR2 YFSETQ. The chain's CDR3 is CASSLSQGQEAGYTF. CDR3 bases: TGCGCCAGCAGCTTAAGCCAGGGCCAAGAGGCTGGCTACACCTTC.

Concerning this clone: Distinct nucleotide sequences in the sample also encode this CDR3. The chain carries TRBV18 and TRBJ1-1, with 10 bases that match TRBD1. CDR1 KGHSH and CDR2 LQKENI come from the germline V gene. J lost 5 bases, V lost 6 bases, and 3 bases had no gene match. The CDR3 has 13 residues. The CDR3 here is CASSPGQGTEAFF. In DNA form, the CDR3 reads TGTGCCAGCTCGCCGGGACAGGGGACTGAAGCTTTCTTT. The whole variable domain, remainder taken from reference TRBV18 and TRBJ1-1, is NAGVMQNPRHLVRRRGQEARLRCSPMKGHSHVYWYRQLPEEGLKFMVYLQKENIIDESGMPKERFSAEFPKEGPSILRIQQVVRGDSAAYFCASSPGQGTEAFFGQGTRLTVV.

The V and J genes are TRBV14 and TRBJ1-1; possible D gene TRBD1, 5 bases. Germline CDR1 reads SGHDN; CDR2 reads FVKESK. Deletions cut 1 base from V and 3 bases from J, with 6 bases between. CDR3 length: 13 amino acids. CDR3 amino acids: CASSQGQHTEAFF. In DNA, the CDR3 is TGTGCCAGCAGCCAAGGACAGCACACTGAAGCTTTCTTT.

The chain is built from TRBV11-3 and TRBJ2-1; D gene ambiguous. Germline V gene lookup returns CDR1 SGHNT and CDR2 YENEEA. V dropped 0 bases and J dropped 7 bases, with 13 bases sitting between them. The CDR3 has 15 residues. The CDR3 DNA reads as TGTGCCAGCAGCTTAGACCGCTCCCTACCGAATGAGCAGTTCTTC. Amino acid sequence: CASSLDRSLPNEQFF.

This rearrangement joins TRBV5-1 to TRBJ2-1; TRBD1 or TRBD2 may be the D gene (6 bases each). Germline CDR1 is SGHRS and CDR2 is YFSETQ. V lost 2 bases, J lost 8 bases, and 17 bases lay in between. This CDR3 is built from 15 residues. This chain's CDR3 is CASSLPGTGADEQFF. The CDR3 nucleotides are TGCGCCAGCAGCTTACCAGGAACGGGGGCGGATGAGCAGTTCTTC.

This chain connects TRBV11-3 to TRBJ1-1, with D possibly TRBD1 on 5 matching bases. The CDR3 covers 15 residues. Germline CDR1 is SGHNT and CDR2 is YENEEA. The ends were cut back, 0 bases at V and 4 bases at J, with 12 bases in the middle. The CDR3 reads CASSLDGGASTEAFF. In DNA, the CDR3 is TGTGCCAGCAGCTTAGATGGTGGGGCGAGCACTGAAGCTTTCTTT.

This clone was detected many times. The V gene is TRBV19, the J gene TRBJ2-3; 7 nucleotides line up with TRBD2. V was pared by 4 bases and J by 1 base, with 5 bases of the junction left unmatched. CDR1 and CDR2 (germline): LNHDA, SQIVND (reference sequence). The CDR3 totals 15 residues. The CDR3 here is CASSTIAGGTDTQYF. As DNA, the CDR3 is TGTGCCAGTAGTACCATAGCGGGCGGCACAGATACGCAGTATTTT.

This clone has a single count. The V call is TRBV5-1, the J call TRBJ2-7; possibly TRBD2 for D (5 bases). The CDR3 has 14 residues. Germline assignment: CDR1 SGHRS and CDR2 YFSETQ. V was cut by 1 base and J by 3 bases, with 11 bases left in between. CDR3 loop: CASSLQGLYYEQYF. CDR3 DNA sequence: TGCGCCAGCAGCTTGCAAGGACTGTACTACGAGCAGTACTTC.

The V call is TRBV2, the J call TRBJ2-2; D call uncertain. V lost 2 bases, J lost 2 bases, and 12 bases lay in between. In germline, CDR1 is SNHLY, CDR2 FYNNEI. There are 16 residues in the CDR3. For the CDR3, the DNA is TGTGCCAGCAGTGAAAGTGTGACGGATAACACCGGGGAGCTGTTTTTT. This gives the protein CASSESVTDNTGELFF.

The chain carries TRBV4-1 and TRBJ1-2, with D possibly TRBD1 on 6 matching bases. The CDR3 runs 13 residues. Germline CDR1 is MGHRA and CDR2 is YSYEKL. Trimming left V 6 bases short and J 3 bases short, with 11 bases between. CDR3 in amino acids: CASSHTGYYGYTF. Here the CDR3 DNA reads TGCGCCAGCAGTCACACAGGGTACTATGGCTACACCTTC.

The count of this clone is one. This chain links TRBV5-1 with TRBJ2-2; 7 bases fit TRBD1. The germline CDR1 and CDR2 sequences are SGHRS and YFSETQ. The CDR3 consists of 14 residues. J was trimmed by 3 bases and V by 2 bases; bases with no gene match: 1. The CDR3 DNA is TGCGCCAGCAGCTTCACAGGGGACACCGGGGAGCTGTTTTTT. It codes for CASSFTGDTGELFF.

CDR3 coding DNA: TGTGCCAGCAGTGATGCGATCCCTGGGGTTAATTCACCCCTCCACTTT. Translation gives CASSDAIPGVNSPLHF. The chain employs TRBV2 and TRBJ1-6; no firm D call. Trimming shortened V by 3 bases and J by 6 bases, and 15 bases separated the two germline ends. Per germline, CDR1 SNHLY and CDR2 FYNNEI. The CDR3 has 16 amino acids. The variable domain in full, with the rest retrieved from reference TRBV2 and TRBJ1-6, is EPEVTQTPSHQVTQMGQEVILRCVPISNHLYFYWYRQILGQKVEFLVSFYNNEISEKSEIFDDQFSVERPDGSNFTLKIRSTKLEDSAMYFCASSDAIPGVNSPLHFGNGTRLTVT.

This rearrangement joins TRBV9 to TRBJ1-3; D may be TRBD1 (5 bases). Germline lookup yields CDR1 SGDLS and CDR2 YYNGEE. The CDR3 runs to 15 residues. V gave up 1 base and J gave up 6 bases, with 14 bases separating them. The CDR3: CASSVTSGRINTIYF. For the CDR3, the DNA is TGTGCCAGCAGCGTAACGTCAGGGAGGATAAACACCATATATTTT.

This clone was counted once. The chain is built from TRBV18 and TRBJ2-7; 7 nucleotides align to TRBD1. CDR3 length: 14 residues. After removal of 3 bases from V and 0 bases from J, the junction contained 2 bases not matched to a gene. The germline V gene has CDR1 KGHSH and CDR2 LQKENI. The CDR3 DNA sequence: TGTGCCAGCTCACCCCGGGACAGCTCCTACGAGCAGTACTTC. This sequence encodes CASSPRDSSYEQYF.

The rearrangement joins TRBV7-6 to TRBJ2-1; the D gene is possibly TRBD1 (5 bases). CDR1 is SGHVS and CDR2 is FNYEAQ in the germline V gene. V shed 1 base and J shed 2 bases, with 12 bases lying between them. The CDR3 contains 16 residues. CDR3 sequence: CASSLVVRAAYNEQFF. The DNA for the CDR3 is TGTGCCAGCAGCTTAGTTGTCAGGGCAGCCTACAATGAGCAGTTCTTC.